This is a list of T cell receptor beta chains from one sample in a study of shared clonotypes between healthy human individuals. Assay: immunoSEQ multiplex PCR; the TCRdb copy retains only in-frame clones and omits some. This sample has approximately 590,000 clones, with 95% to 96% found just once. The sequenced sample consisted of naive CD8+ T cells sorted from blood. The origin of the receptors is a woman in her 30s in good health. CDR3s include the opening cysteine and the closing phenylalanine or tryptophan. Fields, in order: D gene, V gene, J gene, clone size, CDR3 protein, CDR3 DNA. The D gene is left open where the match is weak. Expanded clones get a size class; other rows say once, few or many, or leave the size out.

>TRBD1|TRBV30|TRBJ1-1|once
CAWSVPRTGFTEAFF
TGTGCCTGGAGTGTCCCTCGGACAGGATTTACTGAAGCTTTCTTT
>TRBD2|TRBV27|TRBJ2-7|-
CASGWASGLYEQYF
TGTGCCAGCGGCTGGGCTAGCGGGTTATACGAGCAGTACTTC
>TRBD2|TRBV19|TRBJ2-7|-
CASRTSSGAYEQYF
TGTGCCAGTAGAACTTCTAGCGGGGCTTACGAGCAGTACTTC
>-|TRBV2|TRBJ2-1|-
CASSGRREPSYNEQFF
TGTGCCAGCAGTGGGAGGAGGGAACCTTCCTACAATGAGCAGTTCTTC
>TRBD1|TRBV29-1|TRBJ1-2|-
CSVEFWTGRDYGYTF
TGCAGCGTTGAATTTTGGACAGGGCGGGACTATGGCTACACCTTC
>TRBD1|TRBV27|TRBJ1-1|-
CASSFQGAGTEAFF
TGTGCCAGCAGTTTCCAGGGGGCCGGAACTGAAGCTTTCTTT
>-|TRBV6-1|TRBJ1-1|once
CASSEFGLNTEAFF
TGTGCCAGCAGTGAATTCGGATTGAACACTGAAGCTTTCTTT
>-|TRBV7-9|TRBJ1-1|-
CASSLIGRGNTEAFF
TGTGCCAGCAGCCTAATCGGCAGGGGGAACACTGAAGCTTTCTTT
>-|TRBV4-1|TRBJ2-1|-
CASSQVRLTPDEQFF
TGCGCCAGCAGCCAAGTCAGGCTAACACCCGATGAGCAGTTCTTC
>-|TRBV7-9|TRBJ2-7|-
CASSPGGPYEQYF
TGTGCCAGCAGCCCCGGTGGACCCTACGAGCAGTACTTC
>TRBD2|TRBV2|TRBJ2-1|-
CASLKPGLAGVWEQFF
TGTGCCAGCCTTAAACCGGGACTAGCGGGAGTGTGGGAGCAGTTCTTC
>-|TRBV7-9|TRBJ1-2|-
CASSRTGDYGYTF
TGTGCCAGCAGCCGTACAGGAGACTATGGCTACACCTTC
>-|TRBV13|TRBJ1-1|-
CASSLGENTEAFF
TGTGCCAGCAGCTTAGGAGAGAACACTGAAGCTTTCTTT
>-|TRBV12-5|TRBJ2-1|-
CASGLGGEAYNEQFF
TGTGCTAGTGGTTTGGGGGGGGAGGCCTACAATGAGCAGTTCTTC
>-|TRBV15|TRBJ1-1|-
CATSTNEVRTENTEAFF
TGTGCCACCAGCACCAATGAAGTCAGGACAGAGAACACTGAAGCTTTCTTT
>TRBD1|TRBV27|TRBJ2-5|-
CASSPWTGQETQYF
TGTGCCAGCAGTCCGTGGACAGGGCAAGAGACCCAGTACTTC
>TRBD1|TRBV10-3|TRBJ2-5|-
CAIRGTGVQETQYF
TGTGCCATCAGAGGGACAGGAGTACAAGAGACCCAGTACTTC
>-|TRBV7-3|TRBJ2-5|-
CASSLTPAETQYF
TGTGCCAGCAGCTTAACCCCTGCAGAGACCCAGTACTTC
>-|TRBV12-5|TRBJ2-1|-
CASGLMYNEQFF
TGTGCTAGTGGTTTGATGTACAATGAGCAGTTCTTC
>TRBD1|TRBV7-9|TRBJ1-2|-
CASSKGQGGYYGYTF
TGTGCCAGCAGCAAGGGACAGGGCGGCTACTATGGCTACACCTTC
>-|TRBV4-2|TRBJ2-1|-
CASSQTRYNEQFF
TGTGCCAGCAGCCAGACACGATACAATGAGCAGTTCTTC
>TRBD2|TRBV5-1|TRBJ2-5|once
CASSPGLAGVETQYF
TGCGCCAGCAGCCCAGGACTAGCGGGAGTGGAGACCCAGTACTTC
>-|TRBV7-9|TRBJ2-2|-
CASSYTFTGELFF
TGTGCCAGCAGCTACACATTCACGGGGGAGCTGTTTTTT
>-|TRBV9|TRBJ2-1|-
CASSVEAGYSYNEQFF
TGTGCCAGCAGCGTAGAGGCAGGGTACTCCTACAATGAGCAGTTCTTC
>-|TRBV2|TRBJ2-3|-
CASSVLAREADTQYF
TGTGCCAGCAGTGTTTTAGCGAGAGAGGCAGATACGCAGTATTTT
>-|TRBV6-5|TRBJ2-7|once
CASSPLPTHYEQYF
TGTGCCAGCAGCCCCCTCCCAACCCACTACGAGCAGTACTTC
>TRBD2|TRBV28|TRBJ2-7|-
CASSHPGGQNYEQYF
TGTGCCAGCAGTCACCCGGGAGGGCAGAACTACGAGCAGTACTTC
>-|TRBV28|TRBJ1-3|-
CASSRSSGNTIYF
TGTGCCAGCAGCCGCAGTTCGGGAAACACCATATATTTT